The 30 T cell receptor beta chains given below trace back to one sample, sequenced in a study of cytomegalovirus exposure and HLA in healthy donors. The PCR ran on 60 Vbeta and 13 Jbeta primers. Profiling relied on immunoSEQ multiplex PCR, and the TCRdb table lists in-frame clones only, not all of them. The repertoire holds tens of thousands of clones, with roughly three quarters as singletons. Sequencing was performed on PBMCs. These receptors all stem from a man under 40 in good health and CMV-seronegative.

The V call is TRBV7-6, the J call TRBJ2-7; 7 nucleotides align to TRBD2. The junction had 11 bases not matched to a gene; V was cut back by 6 bases and J by 6 bases. The germline gives CDR1 SGHVS, CDR2 FNYEAQ. This CDR3 region has 14 residues. The CDR3 bases are TGTGCCAGCAGGCCAACTAGCGTCGCTCTCGAGCAGTACTTC. It yields the protein CASRPTSVALEQYF.

This chain uses TRBV5-1 with TRBJ2-5; TRBD2 might be the D (5 bases). Germline V gene sequence: CDR1 SGHRS, CDR2 YFSETQ. The CDR3 length is 15 residues. Deletions cut 2 bases from V and 5 bases from J, with 16 bases between. CDR3: CASSFAFTGEETQYF. CDR3 sequence (DNA): TGCGCCAGCAGCTTCGCCTTTACCGGGGAGGAGACCCAGTACTTC.

The chain carries TRBV5-4 and TRBJ2-3, with 15 positions matching TRBD2. Trimming removed 4 bases from V and 9 bases from J; junction bases left unmatched: 12. Germline CDR1 reads SGHNT; CDR2 reads YYREEE (reference sequence). The CDR3 covers 17 residues. DNA of the CDR3: TGTGCCAGCAGCGACGGGACTAGCGGGAGGTCATGGAGGACGCAGTATTTT. Translated: CASSDGTSGRSWRTQYF.

The chain combines TRBV5-1 with TRBJ1-1, with TRBD1 identical over 7 bases. Germline CDR1 reads SGHRS; CDR2 reads YFSETQ. V gave up 4 bases and J gave up 3 bases; unmatched junction bases: 6. There are 14 residues in the CDR3. The CDR3 DNA reads TGCGCCAGCAGCGAGACAGGGTGGGACACTGAAGCTTTCTTT. Residues: CASSETGWDTEAFF.

The V gene is TRBV10-3, the J gene TRBJ2-7; 8 bases match TRBD2. The germline gives CDR1 ENHRY, CDR2 SYGVKD. The CDR3 is 14 amino acids. V was pared by 5 bases and J by 3 bases, with 6 bases of the junction left unmatched. The CDR3 DNA follows: TGTGCCATCAGTTTAGGGACTAGAGACTACGAGCAGTACTTC. Amino acid sequence: CAISLGTRDYEQYF.

The genes are TRBV28 and TRBJ2-2; the D gene is possibly TRBD1 (6 bases). V was pared by 3 bases and J by 6 bases, with 14 bases between. CDR1 MDHEN and CDR2 SYDVKM come from the germline V gene. The CDR3 covers 15 residues. The CDR3 DNA reads as TGTGCCAGCAGTTTGTTCCAGGGGCAGGCCGGGGAGCTGTTTTTT. Translating it yields CASSLFQGQAGELFF.

The J gene is TRBJ2-7, the V gene TRBV14, with D possibly being TRBD1 (5 bases). The CDR3 extends over 14 amino acids. Germline V gene lookup returns CDR1 SGHDN and CDR2 FVKESK. Trimming took off 0 bases at V and 3 bases at J, with 9 bases between the two ends. CDR3 sequence reads: CASSQEGHYYEQYF. The CDR3 nucleotides read TGTGCCAGCAGCCAAGAAGGACACTACTACGAGCAGTACTTC.

The table lists this clone with a few counts. The V and J genes are TRBV29-1 and TRBJ2-4; 8 nucleotides align to TRBD1. The length of the CDR3 is 14 residues. CDR1 and CDR2 (germline): SQVTM, ANQGSEA. The trim removed 4 bases at V and 9 bases at J, leaving 11 bases unmatched. The CDR3 region is CSVVRTGHLSIQYF. In DNA, the CDR3 is TGCAGCGTTGTGCGGACAGGGCACCTAAGCATTCAGTACTTC.

The rearrangement joins TRBV5-1 to TRBJ1-4; 7 nucleotides line up with TRBD1. The CDR3 is made up of 14 amino acids. V was pared by 4 bases and J by 4 bases, with 4 bases of the junction left unmatched. Per germline, CDR1 SGHRS and CDR2 YFSETQ. CDR3 amino acids: CASSPTGINEKLFF. In DNA, the CDR3 is TGCGCCAGCAGCCCGACAGGGATTAATGAAAAACTGTTTTTT.

This rearrangement joins TRBV4-1 to TRBJ2-1; D gene unclear. V was clipped by 5 bases and J by 6 bases, with 23 bases between them. There are 17 residues in the CDR3. Germline-derived CDR1 and CDR2 are MGHRA and YSYEKL. The CDR3 loop is CASSERLGLLGFNEQFF. Written as DNA, the CDR3 is TGCGCCAGCAGCGAACGTCTTGGGCTTTTGGGCTTCAATGAGCAGTTCTTC.

The table lists this clone with a count of one. This chain uses TRBV6-6 with TRBJ1-5; D uncertain. The CDR3 has 15 residues. Germline-derived CDR1 and CDR2 are MNHNY and SVGAGI (reference sequence). V shed 7 bases and J shed 0 bases, with 13 bases lying between them. The CDR3 reads CASTGEFYSNQPQHF. CDR3 nucleotides: TGTGCCAGCACCGGGGAGTTCTATAGCAATCAGCCCCAGCATTTT.

The chain links TRBV11-2 to TRBJ2-2; D gene unclear. Trimming stripped 6 bases from V and 2 bases from J, with 7 bases between. This CDR3 region has 13 residues. Germline CDR1 reads SGHAT; CDR2 reads FQNNGV. The CDR3 loop reads CASSRSNTGELFF. DNA for the CDR3: TGTGCCAGCAGTCGGTCCAACACCGGGGAGCTGTTTTTT.

The chain couples TRBV19 to TRBJ1-2, with no clear D. The CDR3 totals 12 residues. Trimming pared 7 bases from V and 4 bases from J, leaving 10 bases between. Germline CDR1 and CDR2: LNHDA and SQIVND (reference sequence). The CDR3 sequence: CASNFGSYGYTF. The CDR3 bases are TGTGCCAGTAATTTCGGGTCCTATGGCTACACCTTC.

The CDR3 DNA is TGTGCCAGCAGTAGCAGGGCTCTCACCACAGATACGCAGTATTTT. Translated: CASSSRALTTDTQYF. The chain combines TRBV6-5 with TRBJ2-3; a weak D match, TRBD1 (5 bases). The germline V and J ends were trimmed by 5 bases and 2 bases, with 14 bases remaining between them. Per the germline V gene, CDR1 is MNHEY and CDR2 is SVGAGI. The CDR3 is 15 amino acids.

The chain is built from TRBV10-2 and TRBJ1-4, with no clear D. Trimming removed 2 bases at V and 10 bases at J, with 8 bases between. Germline lookup yields CDR1 WSHSY and CDR2 SAAADI. The CDR3 totals 12 residues. As DNA, the CDR3 is TGCGCCAGCAGTGAGCGTACAAGAAAACTGTTTTTT. Its translation: CASSERTRKLFF.

The chain employs TRBV5-4 and TRBJ1-2; 7 nucleotides align to TRBD1. Losses at the gene ends were 5 bases for V and 0 bases for J; bases not matched to a gene: 10. CDR3 length: 16 amino acids. CDR1 is SGHNT, CDR2 YYREEE, per germline (reference sequence). In DNA form, the CDR3 reads TGTGCCAGCAGAGCCGGGACAGAATTATCTAACTATGGCTACACCTTC. This sequence encodes CASRAGTELSNYGYTF.

The gene calls are TRBV2 and TRBJ1-1; TRBD1 is a possible D gene (5 bases). CDR3 length equals 14 residues. Germline V gene data show CDR1 as SNHLY and CDR2 as FYNNEI. Trimming left V 2 bases short and J 4 bases short, with 11 bases between. The CDR3 region is CASSEYGGGTEAFF. CDR3 coding DNA: TGTGCCAGCAGTGAATATGGGGGAGGCACTGAAGCTTTCTTT.

The chain links TRBV10-1 to TRBJ2-3, with D maybe TRBD2 (6 bases). There are 14 residues in the CDR3. The V end lost 4 bases, the J end lost 8 bases, and 16 bases lay between the germline ends. The germline V gene encodes CDR1 WNHNN and CDR2 SYGVQD (reference sequence). The CDR3 sequence is CASSVVPLEGTQYF. The CDR3 coding sequence is TGCGCCAGCAGTGTTGTTCCCCTGGAGGGTACGCAGTATTTT.

The table lists this clone with a few counts. The chain is built from TRBV23-1 and TRBJ2-5; no clear D gene. TRBV23-1 is treated as an ORF (open reading frame) with a function not yet certain. With 0 bases removed from V and 2 bases from J, the gap between germline ends came to 13 bases. This CDR3 contains 16 residues. Here the CDR3 reads CASSQSNPRQQETQYF. CDR3 in DNA: TGCGCCAGCAGTCAATCGAATCCCCGCCAGCAAGAGACCCAGTACTTC.

The CDR3 spells CASSEAWEYQYNEQFF. In DNA, the CDR3 is TGTGCCAGCAGTGAAGCCTGGGAGTATCAATACAATGAGCAGTTCTTC. The chain couples TRBV6-1 to TRBJ2-1; tentatively, D is TRBD2 (5 bases). CDR3 length: 16 residues. The germline V and J ends were trimmed by 0 bases and 4 bases, with 13 bases remaining between them. CDR1 is MNHNS, CDR2 SASEGT, per germline.

The V call is TRBV29-1, the J call TRBJ2-4; D might be TRBD1 (6 bases). Between the trimmed V and J ends, which lost 6 bases and 6 bases, there was a span of 12 bases. CDR3 size: 12 residues. Germline V CDR1 and CDR2: SQVTM, ANQGSEA. The CDR3 nucleotides read TGCAGCGTCGACCAGGGGATAAACATTCAGTACTTC. Translation: CSVDQGINIQYF.

This sequence joins TRBV19 and TRBJ2-1; D is undetermined. Trimming removed 6 bases from V and 5 bases from J, with 14 bases in between. There are 14 residues in the CDR3. Germline assignment: CDR1 LNHDA and CDR2 SQIVND (reference sequence). The CDR3 DNA reads as TGTGCCAGTAGGGGCTGGGCCCAAAACAATGAGCAGTTCTTC. It yields the protein CASRGWAQNNEQFF.

The gene calls are TRBV7-2 and TRBJ2-6, with D possibly matching TRBD1 (6 bases). V lost 5 bases, J lost 0 bases, and 17 bases lay in between. CDR3 length: 18 residues. CDR1 and CDR2 (germline): SGHTA, FQGNSA. CDR3 DNA: TGTGCCAGCAGCCCCTTGGGGGCTCCTAGCTCTGGGGCCAACGTCCTGACTTTC. It codes for CASSPLGAPSSGANVLTF. The full variable domain, its missing parts supplied by reference TRBV7-2 and TRBJ2-6, is GAGVSQSPSNKVTEKGKDVELRCDPISGHTALYWYRQSLGQGLEFLIYFQGNSAPDKSGLPSDRFSAERTGGSVSTLTIQRTQQEDSAVYLCASSPLGAPSSGANVLTFGAGSRLTVL.

The V gene is TRBV29-1, the J gene TRBJ2-7, with 13 nucleotides matching TRBD2. Germline V gene data show CDR1 as SQVTM and CDR2 as ANQGSEA. With V trimmed by 6 bases and J by 0 bases, 11 bases remained unmatched. The CDR3 length is 17 residues. The CDR3 sequence is CSVASGTSGTVSYEQYF. The CDR3 DNA is TGCAGCGTGGCCTCCGGGACTAGCGGGACTGTCTCCTACGAGCAGTACTTC.

The genes are TRBV6-1 and TRBJ2-7; 7 bases agree with TRBD1. The CDR3 sequence is 14 residues long. V gave up 7 bases and J gave up 1 base; unmatched junction bases: 7. Germline-derived CDR1 and CDR2 are MNHNS and SASEGT. Written as DNA, the CDR3 is TGTGCCAGCACCTTCCGGGACAGATCCTACGAGCAGTACTTC. It is translated as CASTFRDRSYEQYF.

V and J are TRBV29-1 and TRBJ1-2, with TRBD1 matching 8 bases. Looked up from germline, CDR1 is SQVTM and CDR2 is ANQGSEA. J was trimmed by 4 bases and V by 6 bases; bases with no gene match: 10. This CDR3 comprises 14 residues. The CDR3 loop reads CSVIRGQGGYGYTF. The CDR3 coding sequence is TGCAGCGTAATCAGGGGGCAAGGTGGCTATGGCTACACCTTC.

The V call is TRBV6-5, the J call TRBJ1-6; 7 nucleotides match TRBD1. After removal of 6 bases from V and 5 bases from J, the junction contained 4 bases not matched to a gene. This CDR3 contains 14 residues. The germline V gene has CDR1 MNHEY and CDR2 SVGAGI. DNA of the CDR3: TGTGCCAGCAGCCGAGACAGGGATAATTCACCCCTCCACTTT. Residues: CASSRDRDNSPLHF.

The CDR3 region is CASSYQGPVSEQYF. CDR3 DNA sequence: TGTGCCAGCAGTTACCAGGGCCCCGTTAGCGAGCAGTACTTC. The rearrangement joins TRBV2 to TRBJ2-7; weak D call: TRBD1 (5 bases). V lost 5 bases to trimming and J lost 6 bases, with 17 bases between them. In germline, CDR1 is SNHLY, CDR2 FYNNEI. The CDR3 consists of 14 residues.

The chain combines TRBV7-2 with TRBJ2-2; tentatively, D is TRBD2 (6 bases). V lost 0 bases to trimming and J lost 9 bases, with 11 bases between them. Germline CDR1 and CDR2: SGHTA and FQGNSA. The length of the CDR3 is 14 residues. The CDR3 loop reads CASSLAGGRRELFF. The CDR3 DNA follows: TGTGCCAGCAGCTTAGCGGGGGGTAGAAGGGAGCTGTTTTTT.

The chain uses TRBV29-1 and TRBJ1-1, with 7 bases that match TRBD1. CDR1 SQVTM and CDR2 ANQGSEA come from the germline V gene. V shed 3 bases, J shed 7 bases, and the junction held 17 bases outside the gene matches. The length of the CDR3 is 16 residues. CDR3 bases: TGCAGCGTTGATACCCTAACAGGGGTAGTTTATGGTGAAGCTTTCTTT. As protein: CSVDTLTGVVYGEAFF.